This TCR beta chain was sequenced in a study of Tregs in tolerant kidney transplant recipients. Study conclusions and caveats: Tolerant patients' donor-specific Tregs expanded beyond overall Tregs, suggesting antigen-driven growth. Biological reproducibility was not directly addressed in this study. For some patients, primers changed over time, blocking nucleotide-level comparison.

Related graft donors supplied nonmyeloablative bone marrow transplants, and mixed chimerism was transient. CD4+CD25+CD127- Tregs, CD4+CD25- non-Tregs, CD4 and CD8 cells were sorted. For this clone: As yet, its antigen is unknown. The read comes to an end 3 residues before the CDR3 does, leaving the germline J gene to fill in the end.

Germline values: CDR1 SGHKS, CDR2 YYEKEE (reference sequence). The CDR3 spans 13 residues. V shed 4 bases, J shed 6 bases, and the junction held 5 bases outside the gene matches. This table comes from immunoSEQ multiplex PCR, and its TCRdb copy is limited to in-frame clones, with some not included. This repertoire comprises about 23,000 clones; its ten largest clones make up around 4%. The receptor comes from a human patient who received a combined kidney and bone marrow transplant. Part of the T cell pool may stem from the graft donor. V usage is TRBV5-5 and J usage is TRBJ2-3; 7 bases are a match to TRBD2. Sample: CD4+ T cells from blood (PBMCs), taken 6 months after the transplant. The part of the CDR3 DNA that was read is TGTGCCAGCAGCCTTTGGACTAGTGATACG. Protein: CASSLWTSDT. In full, the CDR3 is CASSLWTSDTQYF. The whole variable domain, remainder taken from reference TRBV5-5 and TRBJ2-3, is DAGVTQSPTHLIKTRGQQVTLRCSPISGHKSVSWYQQVLGQGPQFIFQYYEKEERGRGNFPDRFSARQFPNYSSELNVNALLLGDSALYLCASSLWTSDTQYFGPGTRLTVL.